These 24 T cell receptor beta chains were sequenced from one sample in a study of somatic mutations in T cells in chronic GVHD. The assay was immunoSEQ multiplex PCR, and TCRdb's table has in-frame clones only and misses some. There are 12,000 to 15,000 clones in the sample; approximately 78% occur only once, and roughly 32% lies in the top ten. The sample consisted of Vbeta20-negative CD4+ T cells from blood. These receptors were taken from a male patient aged 50 to 59 with chronic graft-versus-host disease. The graft donor may be the source of some T cells.

The V gene is TRBV27, the J gene TRBJ1-1, with D possibly TRBD1 on 5 matching bases. Germline lookup yields CDR1 MNHEY and CDR2 SMNVEV (reference sequence). This CDR3 contains 17 residues. V shed 7 bases and J shed 1 base, with 22 bases lying between them. For the CDR3, the DNA is TGTGCCAGCACCCCTTTGGGCCGGGGGTTAGGGAACACTGAAGCTTTCTTT. It yields the protein CASTPLGRGLGNTEAFF.

This clone was counted a few times. The chain uses TRBV7-9 and TRBJ1-1; D is possibly TRBD1 (6 bases). Germline V lookup: CDR1 SEHNR, CDR2 FQNEAQ (reference sequence). This CDR3 has 14 amino acids. The ends were cut back, 2 bases at V and 2 bases at J, with 9 bases in the middle. The CDR3 DNA reads as TGTGCCAGCAGCTTAAGGACAGCTAACACTGAAGCTTTCTTT. Translation: CASSLRTANTEAFF.

The chain combines TRBV28 with TRBJ2-3; 7 bases align to TRBD1. Germline loops: CDR1 MDHEN, CDR2 SYDVKM. V was pared by 4 bases and J by 0 bases, with 7 bases of the junction left unmatched. This CDR3 has 16 amino acids. The CDR3 is CASSSTGVGSTDTQYF. In DNA, the CDR3 is TGTGCCAGCAGTTCCACAGGGGTAGGAAGCACAGATACGCAGTATTTT. Full variable domain (rest looked up from reference TRBV28 and TRBJ2-3): DVKVTQSSRYLVKRTGEKVFLECVQDMDHENMFWYRQDPGLGLRLIYFSYDVKMKEKGDIPEGYSVSREKKERFSLILESASTNQTSMYLCASSSTGVGSTDTQYFGPGTRLTVL.

This chain links TRBV25-1 with TRBJ2-1; 10 nucleotides match TRBD2. Unmatched junction bases numbered 7, after V lost 1 base and J lost 10 bases. Germline V gives CDR1 MGHDK, CDR2 SYGVNS. The length of the CDR3 is 15 residues. The CDR3 DNA reads as TGTGCCAGCAGTGAATCGGGGACTAGCGAAAAAGAGCAGTTCTTC. Translation gives CASSESGTSEKEQFF. Supplemented by reference TRBV25-1 and TRBJ2-1, the full variable domain reads EADIYQTPRYLVIGTGKKITLECSQTMGHDKMYWYQQDPGMELHLIHYSYGVNSTEKGDLSSESTVSRIRTEHFPLTLESARPSHTSQYLCASSESGTSEKEQFFGPGTRLTVL.

The chain employs TRBV6-6 and TRBJ1-4; 8 bases map to TRBD1. The length of the CDR3 is 14 residues. Germline V lookup: CDR1 MNHNY, CDR2 SVGAGI (reference sequence). The junction had 6 bases not matched to a gene; V was cut back by 8 bases and J by 4 bases. The CDR3 sequence is CASRTGQGNEKLFF. The CDR3 coding sequence is TGTGCCAGCCGGACCGGACAGGGTAATGAAAAACTGTTTTTT.

This chain connects TRBV13 to TRBJ2-5; 12 positions match TRBD2. The ends lost 7 bases at V and 3 bases at J; junction bases unmatched: 6. The CDR3 loop spans 15 amino acids. Germline values: CDR1 PRHDT, CDR2 FYEKMQ (reference sequence). CDR3 DNA: TGTGCCAGCACTCGGACTAGCGGGGCGAAAGAGACCCAGTACTTC. Protein sequence: CASTRTSGAKETQYF.

This chain links TRBV2 with TRBJ1-1, with D hard to call. The V gene's germline CDR1 is SNHLY and CDR2 FYNNEI. Trimming took 0 bases from V and 10 from J, leaving 9 bases between them. CDR3 length: 12 amino acids. CDR3 sequence reads: CASSEARVVAFF. The CDR3, as DNA: TGTGCCAGCAGTGAAGCGAGGGTGGTAGCTTTCTTT.

The chain joins TRBV2 to TRBJ1-5; no reliable D call. Germline V CDR1 and CDR2: SNHLY, FYNNEI. V dropped 6 bases and J dropped 4 bases, with 10 bases sitting between them. This CDR3 region has 13 residues. The CDR3 spells CASRKDYNQPQHF. CDR3 bases: TGTGCCAGCAGGAAGGACTATAATCAGCCCCAGCATTTT.

The chain has TRBV2 and TRBJ2-3, with D possibly matching TRBD2 (5 bases). The CDR3 has 13 amino acids. Looked up from germline, CDR1 is SNHLY and CDR2 is FYNNEI. Between the trimmed V and J ends, which lost 8 bases and 1 base, there was a span of 10 bases. DNA of the CDR3: TGTGCCAGCGCCGACGGGGGCACAGATACGCAGTATTTT. Protein: CASADGGTDTQYF.

The chain has TRBV5-4 and TRBJ2-1, with TRBD2 matching 10 bases. Germline trimming cut 2 bases from V and 2 bases from J; bases unmatched to any gene: 1. The germline V gene has CDR1 SGHNT and CDR2 YYREEE (reference sequence). The CDR3 extends over 15 amino acids. CDR3 amino acids: CASSFSGGAYNEQFF. The DNA for the CDR3 is TGTGCCAGCAGCTTCAGCGGGGGGGCCTACAATGAGCAGTTCTTC.

The chain combines TRBV10-3 with TRBJ2-1, with TRBD2 matching over 7 bases. Germline V CDR1 and CDR2: ENHRY, SYGVKD. The CDR3 sequence is 13 residues long. V was pared by 10 bases and J by 5 bases, with 8 bases of the junction left unmatched. DNA of the CDR3: TGTGCCAACGGTGGGACTATTAACAATGAGCAGTTCTTC. Amino acids: CANGGTINNEQFF.

This clone has just a few counts. The chain joins TRBV9 to TRBJ2-3; D may be TRBD2 (6 bases). Germline lookup yields CDR1 SGDLS and CDR2 YYNGEE. This CDR3 contains 15 residues. Between the trimmed V and J ends, which lost 3 bases and 4 bases, there was a span of 15 bases. The CDR3 region is CASSDGTAGPDTQYF. Here the CDR3 DNA reads TGTGCCAGCAGCGATGGGACTGCGGGACCAGATACGCAGTATTTT.

The chain uses TRBV6-5 and TRBJ2-7, with 9 bases matching TRBD1. V gave up 1 base and J gave up 5 bases; unmatched junction bases: 9. CDR3 length equals 16 residues. CDR1 is MNHEY, CDR2 SVGAGI, per germline. CDR3 protein: CASSYYPTGGFDEQYF. Here the CDR3 DNA reads TGTGCCAGCAGTTACTACCCCACAGGGGGCTTCGACGAGCAGTACTTC.

The chain carries TRBV5-4 and TRBJ1-1, with D possibly matching TRBD1 (5 bases). The CDR3 is 14 amino acids. V dropped 5 bases and J dropped 2 bases, with 13 bases sitting between them. Germline V gene sequence: CDR1 SGHNT, CDR2 YYREEE (reference sequence). The CDR3 nucleotides read TGTGCCAGCAGTAATTCGGGGGGAAACACTGAAGCTTTCTTT. Its protein is CASSNSGGNTEAFF. The whole variable domain, remainder taken from reference TRBV5-4 and TRBJ1-1, is ETGVTQSPTHLIKTRGQQVTLRCSSQSGHNTVSWYQQALGQGPQFIFQYYREEENGRGNFPPRFSGLQFPNYSSELNVNALELDDSALYLCASSNSGGNTEAFFGQGTRLTVV.

The chain recombines TRBV6-1 with TRBJ1-4; D is unclear. The CDR3 is made up of 12 amino acids. V was trimmed by 2 bases and J by 8 bases, leaving 6 bases between them. Germline loops: CDR1 MNHNS, CDR2 SASEGT. This CDR3 is CASSEMREKLFF. In DNA, the CDR3 is TGTGCCAGCAGTGAAATGCGGGAAAAACTGTTTTTT.

This clone was counted between two and nine times. The rearrangement joins TRBV2 to TRBJ2-5; possible D gene TRBD1, 6 bases. The germline V gene has CDR1 SNHLY and CDR2 FYNNEI. V was trimmed by 2 bases and J by 14 bases, leaving 12 bases between them. The CDR3 consists of 11 residues. CDR3 coding DNA: TGTGCCAGCAGTGAATCAGGGGCAAAATACTTC. This encodes CASSESGAKYF.

This clone came up a few times. The chain carries TRBV5-6 and TRBJ1-2; D is uncertain. V gave up 0 bases and J gave up 5 bases, with 8 bases separating them. The CDR3 extends over 13 amino acids. CDR1 is SGHDT and CDR2 is YYEEEE in the germline V gene. The DNA of the CDR3 is TGTGCCAGCAGCTTGGGGGCTCGGTATGGCTACACCTTC. It specifies CASSLGARYGYTF. The entire variable domain, with the rest obtained from reference TRBV5-6 and TRBJ1-2, is as follows: DAGVTQSPTHLIKTRGQQVTLRCSPKSGHDTVSWYQQALGQGPQFIFQYYEEEERQRGNFPDRFSGHQFPNYSSELNVNALLLGDSALYLCASSLGARYGYTFGSGTRLTVV.

This clone showed up just a few times. This chain joins TRBV6-4 and TRBJ1-1; possible D gene TRBD1, 5 bases. This CDR3 has 14 residues. The germline V gene has CDR1 MRHNA and CDR2 SNTAGT. V was trimmed by 10 bases and J by 0 bases, leaving 15 bases between them. The CDR3 DNA reads TGTGCCACCCGAGACAGTTCCATGAACACTGAAGCTTTCTTT. It is translated as CATRDSSMNTEAFF.

The chain recombines TRBV5-6 with TRBJ2-1, with 8 bases aligning to TRBD1. The ends lost 1 base at V and 12 bases at J; junction bases unmatched: 9. The length of the CDR3 is 14 residues. The germline gives CDR1 SGHDT, CDR2 YYEEEE. The CDR3 here is CASSLRQGAIWQFF. The CDR3 coding sequence is TGTGCCAGCAGCTTGCGGCAGGGGGCGATTTGGCAGTTCTTC.

This clone has a handful of counts. The chain uses TRBV28 and TRBJ2-2, with D perhaps TRBD2 (5 bases). V was shortened by 4 bases and J by 4 bases, with 13 bases between the two germline ends. There are 15 residues in the CDR3. Looked up from germline, CDR1 is MDHEN and CDR2 is SYDVKM. The CDR3 sequence: CASSSLGRGTGELFF. The CDR3 nucleotides read TGTGCCAGCAGTTCTTTAGGGAGAGGCACCGGGGAGCTGTTTTTT.

Regarding this clone: The identical CDR3 is also encoded by other nucleotide sequences in the sample. The J gene is TRBJ2-7, the V gene TRBV19; TRBD1 matches at 12 bases. The CDR3 is 15 residues long. Germline V lookup: CDR1 LNHDA, CDR2 SQIVND (reference sequence). V was clipped by 4 bases and J by 4 bases; unmatched bases: 5. CDR3 protein: CASSTGTGGPYEQYF. In nucleotides, the CDR3 is TGTGCCAGTAGTACGGGGACAGGGGGCCCTTACGAGCAGTACTTC.

This clone was observed once. V gene TRBV11-2 combines with J gene TRBJ2-5; D not resolved. Germline CDR1 is SGHAT and CDR2 is FQNNGV. This CDR3 has 12 residues. Trimming removed 1 base from V and 5 bases from J, with 5 bases in between. CDR3 nucleotides: TGTGCCAGCAGCTTAGTTCTGGAGACCCAGTACTTC. Its protein product is CASSLVLETQYF.

This rearrangement joins TRBV6-5 to TRBJ1-6; D remains ambiguous. Germline-derived CDR1 and CDR2 are MNHEY and SVGAGI. V was cut by 8 bases and J by 8 bases, with 10 bases left in between. The CDR3 contains 12 residues. DNA of the CDR3: TGTGCCAGCCGAAACAGATATTCACCCCTCCACTTT. It translates to CASRNRYSPLHF.

The chain combines TRBV7-9 with TRBJ1-3; possible D gene TRBD1, 6 bases. The CDR3 consists of 16 residues. Trimming shortened V by 1 base and J by 3 bases, and 13 bases separated the two germline ends. From germline, CDR1 is SEHNR and CDR2 FQNEAQ (reference sequence). The CDR3 DNA reads TGTGCCAGCAGCTTAGGGGGGGGCAGGAGTGGAAACACCATATATTTT. Protein: CASSLGGGRSGNTIYF.